Below, 30 T cell receptor beta chains from the same sample are listed, as sequenced in a study of T cells in Graves' hyperthyroidism and ophthalmopathy. TCR beta CDR3 regions were amplified from RNA transcripts. During a first-round RT-PCR of the TCR CDR3, the HTBI primer set was used. TCRdb processed the multiplex PCR reads anew with MiXCR; each CDR3 protein has one entry. The table has some 690,000 distinct CDR3 sequences, roughly 17% seen once; the top ten hold around 15%. Sequences were obtained from blood. The receptors derive from a man aged 45-60 years with Graves' hyperthyroidism.

This clonotype was seen ten or more times. V and J are TRBV6-1 and TRBJ2-1, with 15 bases fitting TRBD2. The V gene's germline CDR1 is MNHNS and CDR2 SASEGT. The CDR3 has 15 amino acids. The J segment lost 9 bases and the V segment lost 5 bases, leaving 5 bases of the junction unmatched. CDR3: CASSSGLAGGSEQFF. The DNA for the CDR3 is TGTGCCAGCAGTTCTGGACTAGCGGGAGGGTCTGAGCAGTTCTTC.

This rearrangement joins TRBV2 to TRBJ2-1, with 10 positions matching TRBD2. V lost 6 bases and J lost 10; bases outside the gene matches: 9. CDR1 and CDR2 (germline): SNHLY, FYNNEI. CDR3 length equals 14 residues. CDR3 loop: CASSITETSGEQFF. Here the CDR3 DNA reads TGTGCCAGCAGCATCACCGAGACTAGCGGGGAGCAGTTCTTC.

This clonotype was seen at least ten times. The chain couples TRBV19 to TRBJ1-1; TRBD1 agrees at 10 bases. Per germline, CDR1 LNHDA and CDR2 SQIVND (reference sequence). The trim removed 5 bases at V and 5 bases at J, leaving 11 bases unmatched. The CDR3 covers 16 residues. The DNA of the CDR3 is TGTGCCAGTAGTCTACTTCCGGGACAGGGGAGGACTGAAGCTTTCTTT. It translates to CASSLLPGQGRTEAFF.

This clonotype was seen once. The rearrangement uses TRBV2 and TRBJ2-3; D call uncertain. V gave up 2 bases and J gave up 0 bases, with 9 bases separating them. This CDR3 is 15 amino acids long. CDR1 and CDR2 (germline): SNHLY, FYNNEI. For the CDR3, the DNA is TGTGCCAGCAGTGAATTCGGCCATAGCACAGATACGCAGTATTTT. Translation: CASSEFGHSTDTQYF.

The table lists this clonotype with a few counts. The V call is TRBV4-1, the J call TRBJ1-3, with 7 nucleotides matching TRBD1. Losses at the gene ends were 2 bases for V and 2 bases for J; bases not matched to a gene: 15. Germline loops: CDR1 MGHRA, CDR2 YSYEKL. The CDR3 has 19 residues. The CDR3 protein is CASSQRGTVFVIPGNTIYF. In DNA, the CDR3 is TGCGCCAGCAGCCAAAGAGGGACAGTTTTCGTAATTCCTGGAAACACCATATATTTT.

This clonotype has more than one count but fewer than ten. The chain carries TRBV2 and TRBJ1-4; D is unclear. CDR1 is SNHLY and CDR2 is FYNNEI in the germline V gene. CDR3 length: 16 residues. Trimming stripped 6 bases from V and 0 bases from J, with 14 bases between. Here the CDR3 reads CASSEKGTTTNEKLFF. CDR3 coding DNA: TGTGCCAGCAGCGAAAAGGGAACTACAACTAATGAAAAACTGTTTTTT.

This clonotype was seen at least ten times. The chain couples TRBV11-2 to TRBJ2-1; 10 bases map to TRBD1. CDR1 is SGHAT and CDR2 is FQNNGV in the germline V gene. The V and J ends lost 3 bases and 8 bases, in that order; junction bases with no gene match: 4. This CDR3 is built from 14 residues. The CDR3 nucleotides are TGTGCCAGCAGCTTTGACAGGGGGCCCTATGAGCAGTTCTTC. Its protein is CASSFDRGPYEQFF.

The chain joins TRBV28 to TRBJ2-3; no firm D call. V was shortened by 8 bases and J by 1 base, with 10 bases between the two germline ends. Germline V lookup: CDR1 MDHEN, CDR2 SYDVKM. This CDR3 is 13 amino acids long. The CDR3 loop reads CASDRQGTDTQYF. The DNA for the CDR3 is TGTGCCAGCGACCGGCAGGGCACAGATACGCAGTATTTT.

J is TRBJ1-1 and V is TRBV6-5; the D is unclear. The germline V gene encodes CDR1 MNHEY and CDR2 SVGAGI. The CDR3 is made up of 12 amino acids. V was trimmed by 4 bases and J by 9 bases, leaving 12 bases between them. The CDR3 loop is CASSSSDGKAFF. CDR3 bases: TGTGCCAGCAGTTCCTCCGACGGTAAAGCTTTCTTT.

The chain joins TRBV14 to TRBJ1-2; tentatively, D is TRBD1 (5 bases). From germline, CDR1 is SGHDN and CDR2 FVKESK. There are 12 residues in the CDR3. V was trimmed by 6 bases and J by 4 bases, leaving 9 bases between them. Here the CDR3 reads CASRSGGYGYTF. As DNA, the CDR3 is TGTGCCAGCAGATCGGGGGGCTATGGCTACACCTTC. Looking up the rest from reference TRBV14 and TRBJ1-2 gives the full variable domain: EAGVTQFPSHSVIEKGQTVTLRCDPISGHDNLYWYRRVMGKEIKFLLHFVKESKQDESGMPNNRFLAERTGGTYSTLKVQPAELEDSGVYFCASRSGGYGYTFGSGTRLTVV.

The rearrangement links TRBV20-1 to TRBJ1-5; no reliable D call. CDR3 size: 12 residues. From germline, CDR1 is DFQATT and CDR2 SNEGSKA (reference sequence). V lost 0 bases and J 7 bases, leaving 7 bases between the germline ends. As DNA, the CDR3 is TGCAGTGCTAGAGAATCTACACAGCCCCAGCATTTT. Translated, it gives CSARESTQPQHF.

The table lists this clonotype with a few counts. The chain links TRBV12-5 to TRBJ2-2, with 8 bases lining up with TRBD1. V was clipped by 2 bases and J by 0 bases; unmatched bases: 14. CDR3 size: 20 residues. Germline CDR1 is LGHNT and CDR2 is FRNRAP. CDR3 DNA: TGTGCTAGTGGTTTGACAGGGGGACAGTTCCCTTATGCGAACACCGGGGAGCTGTTTTTT. It translates to CASGLTGGQFPYANTGELFF.

The chain joins TRBV18 to TRBJ2-1, with 12 bases identical to TRBD2. The CDR3 has 17 amino acids. Trimming at V came to 0 bases and at J to 0 bases, leaving 0 bases not matched to a gene. In germline, CDR1 is KGHSH, CDR2 LQKENI. The CDR3 region is CASSPPTSGSSYNEQFF. The CDR3 DNA sequence: TGTGCCAGCTCACCACCGACTAGCGGGAGCTCCTACAATGAGCAGTTCTTC. The full variable domain, with the rest looked up from reference TRBV18 and TRBJ2-1, is NAGVMQNPRHLVRRRGQEARLRCSPMKGHSHVYWYRQLPEEGLKFMVYLQKENIIDESGMPKERFSAEFPKEGPSILRIQQVVRGDSAAYFCASSPPTSGSSYNEQFFGPGTRLTVL.

This clonotype was detected ten times or more. The chain employs TRBV20-1 and TRBJ2-7; 9 bases line up with TRBD2. The V segment lost 8 bases and the J segment 5 bases; nucleotides outside the gene matches: 19. The CDR3 loop spans 16 amino acids. Germline CDR1 and CDR2: DFQATT and SNEGSKA (reference sequence). The CDR3 coding sequence is TGCAGTAGTACGGGGGCGATGAGCGGGAGGATCAACGAGCAGTACTTC. Translated: CSSTGAMSGRINEQYF.

This clonotype was counted only a few times. The rearrangement uses TRBV13 and TRBJ2-5, with 8 bases identical to TRBD2. Germline V lookup: CDR1 PRHDT, CDR2 FYEKMQ (reference sequence). CDR3 length: 13 amino acids. The J segment lost 6 bases and the V segment lost 2 bases, leaving 2 bases of the junction unmatched. CDR3 protein: CASSLSGSKTQYF. For the CDR3, the DNA is TGTGCCAGCAGCTTAAGCGGGAGCAAGACCCAGTACTTC.

This clonotype came up a few times. This chain uses TRBV19 with TRBJ1-1; 7 bases fit TRBD1. Losses at the gene ends were 4 bases for V and 5 bases for J; bases not matched to a gene: 4. This CDR3 is 13 amino acids long. Germline CDR1 reads LNHDA; CDR2 reads SQIVND (reference sequence). CDR3 DNA sequence: TGTGCCAGTAGTAGAGAGGGACAGACTGAAGCTTTCTTT. This encodes CASSREGQTEAFF.

The chain employs TRBV28 and TRBJ2-3; 7 bases line up with TRBD2. This CDR3 has 13 amino acids. Trimming removed 11 bases from V and 4 bases from J; junction bases left unmatched: 9. Germline CDR1 reads MDHEN; CDR2 reads SYDVKM. CDR3 protein: CAARRESPDTQYF. Written as DNA, the CDR3 is TGTGCCGCGAGGCGGGAGTCCCCAGATACGCAGTATTTT.

The chain is built from TRBV2 and TRBJ1-2, with 8 bases that match TRBD1. The CDR3 length is 14 residues. Germline V CDR1 and CDR2: SNHLY, FYNNEI. The J segment lost 8 bases and the V segment lost 6 bases, leaving 11 bases of the junction unmatched. CDR3 loop: CASRLAQGARGYTF. CDR3 coding DNA: TGTGCCAGCAGGCTGGCGCAGGGGGCACGAGGCTACACCTTC.

This clonotype showed up many times. The chain links TRBV2 to TRBJ2-3; D is unclear. This CDR3 has 12 residues. Looked up from germline, CDR1 is SNHLY and CDR2 is FYNNEI. Trimming pared 9 bases from V and 3 bases from J, leaving 10 bases between. Here the CDR3 DNA reads TGTGCCAGTATGACTTTGACAGATACGCAGTATTTT. It encodes CASMTLTDTQYF.

This chain joins TRBV3-1 and TRBJ2-5; 9 bases are a match to TRBD2. Trimming took 6 bases from V and 2 from J; bases not matched to a gene: 4. The germline gives CDR1 LGHDT, CDR2 YNNKEL (reference sequence). The CDR3 is made up of 14 amino acids. The CDR3 here is CASRREGPQETQYF. The CDR3 region has the DNA TGTGCCAGCAGGCGGGAGGGCCCGCAAGAGACCCAGTACTTC.

The table lists this clonotype with many counts. The chain couples TRBV27 to TRBJ1-2, with no clear D. Germline V gene lookup returns CDR1 MNHEY and CDR2 SMNVEV (reference sequence). V lost 3 bases to trimming and J lost 2 bases, with 13 bases between them. The CDR3 loop spans 15 amino acids. The CDR3 region has the DNA TGTGCCAGCAGTTTCTCTCTCGGGTGGAACTATGGCTACACCTTC. Residues: CASSFSLGWNYGYTF.

V and J are TRBV2 and TRBJ2-2; 7 bases are shared with TRBD1. V lost 5 bases, J lost 0 bases, and 12 bases stayed unmatched. The CDR3 is 18 residues long. From germline, CDR1 is SNHLY and CDR2 FYNNEI. DNA of the CDR3: TGTGCCAGCAGTTATAACATAGGGCAGGGGGCGAACACCGGGGAGCTGTTTTTT. It codes for CASSYNIGQGANTGELFF.

This clonotype was found many times. This chain connects TRBV11-2 to TRBJ2-1; D perhaps matches TRBD2 (6 bases). Germline V gene lookup returns CDR1 SGHAT and CDR2 FQNNGV. This CDR3 spans 14 amino acids. V was shortened by 3 bases and J by 4 bases, with 10 bases between the two germline ends. The CDR3 sequence is CASSFLASYNEQFF. CDR3 sequence (DNA): TGTGCCAGCAGCTTTCTAGCGTCGTACAATGAGCAGTTCTTC.

This clonotype was seen only once. It may be a read error: a sequence one base away is much more abundant. V usage is TRBV5-1 and J usage is TRBJ2-7; D remains unclear. The CDR3 runs 14 residues. The V end was cut by 4 bases, the J end by 10 bases, with 21 bases between. Germline CDR1 SGHRS, CDR2 YFSETQ. CDR3: CASSVRASDSDQYF. CDR3 DNA sequence: TGCGCCAGCAGCGTTCGGGCATCTGATTCCGATCAGTACTTC.

This clonotype showed up many times. CDR3 sequence reads: CASRSRRGGNQPQHF. In DNA, the CDR3 is TGTGCCAGCAGGTCCCGAAGGGGTGGCAATCAGCCCCAGCATTTT. J is TRBJ1-5 and V is TRBV2; D possibly corresponds to TRBD1 (5 bases). The V gene lost 6 bases and the J gene lost 2 bases, with 14 bases spanning the gap. The length of the CDR3 is 15 residues. Germline V gene sequence: CDR1 SNHLY, CDR2 FYNNEI.

The chain couples TRBV19 to TRBJ2-1; D is unresolved. The ends were cut back, 5 bases at V and 7 bases at J, with 15 bases in the middle. CDR1 is LNHDA, CDR2 SQIVND, per germline (reference sequence). CDR3 size: 14 residues. CDR3 protein: CASSLGIRGNEQFF. The CDR3 DNA sequence: TGTGCCAGTAGTCTGGGTATACGTGGGAATGAGCAGTTCTTC.

The table lists this clonotype with many counts. The chain recombines TRBV19 with TRBJ2-1; D remains ambiguous. The CDR3 is 14 residues long. Trimming took off 1 base at V and 5 bases at J, with 9 bases between the two ends. Looked up from germline, CDR1 is LNHDA and CDR2 is SQIVND (reference sequence). Written as DNA, the CDR3 is TGTGCCAGTAGTATAGCAAACAGAAACAATGAGCAGTTCTTC. Protein: CASSIANRNNEQFF.

There are many counts of this clonotype. This chain connects TRBV28 to TRBJ1-2; 10 nucleotides align to TRBD1. This CDR3 is 15 amino acids long. V was pared by 2 bases and J by 8 bases, with 8 bases of the junction left unmatched. CDR1 and CDR2 from the germline V gene are MDHEN and SYDVKM. The CDR3 sequence is CASSLSDRGRMGYTF. In nucleotides, the CDR3 is TGTGCCAGCAGTTTAAGTGACAGGGGGCGTATGGGCTACACCTTC.

The rearrangement joins TRBV29-1 to TRBJ2-2; D unclear. This CDR3 region has 16 residues. V lost 8 bases and J 4 bases, leaving 23 bases between the germline ends. Germline CDR1 and CDR2: SQVTM and ANQGSEA. The CDR3: CSIKVPDIPFTGELFF. The CDR3 coding sequence is TGCAGCATAAAGGTCCCCGACATACCTTTCACCGGGGAGCTGTTTTTT.

This clonotype was counted many times. J is TRBJ2-3 and V is TRBV7-3; D unclear. The V end was cut by 3 bases, the J end by 2 bases, with 12 bases between. Germline CDR1 is SGHTA and CDR2 is FQGTGA. The CDR3 extends over 15 amino acids. The CDR3 nucleotides read TGTGCCAGCAGCTTGAGTGACTGGCACACAGATACGCAGTATTTT. Protein sequence: CASSLSDWHTDTQYF.